One and the same sample provided the 6 T cell receptor beta chains below, sequenced in a study of T cells in Graves' hyperthyroidism and ophthalmopathy. TCR beta CDR3 regions were amplified from RNA transcripts. The HTBI primer set served for first-round RT-PCR of the TCR CDR3. TCRdb reprocessed the multiplex PCR reads with MiXCR, giving one entry per CDR3 protein. Of about 640,000 distinct CDR3 sequences in the sample, less than 25% were seen once. Specimen: blood. These TCRs come from a man aged 30 to 45 with Graves' ophthalmopathy.

This clonotype turned up a few times. This chain connects TRBV4-1 to TRBJ2-5; TRBD2 matches at 14 bases. Germline-derived CDR1 and CDR2 are MGHRA and YSYEKL. V trimming: 4 bases; J trimming: 5 bases; junction bases outside the gene matches: 9. CDR3 length: 17 residues. The CDR3 region is CASSLGTSGSQWETQYF. CDR3 bases: TGCGCCAGCAGCCTTGGGACTAGCGGGAGTCAGTGGGAGACCCAGTACTTC.

This clonotype was detected only a few times. The rearrangement links TRBV28 to TRBJ1-2, with 11 bases aligning to TRBD1. The germline V gene encodes CDR1 MDHEN and CDR2 SYDVKM. CDR3 length: 15 amino acids. The J segment lost 7 bases and the V segment lost 4 bases, leaving 8 bases of the junction unmatched. The CDR3 here is CASSSRDRGFAGYTF. DNA for the CDR3: TGTGCCAGCAGTTCCCGGGACAGGGGGTTTGCTGGCTACACCTTC.

This clonotype was seen at least ten times. The genes are TRBV30 and TRBJ2-3, with a possible D match to TRBD1 (6 bases). Per the germline V gene, CDR1 is GTSNPN and CDR2 is SVGIG (reference sequence). V dropped 0 bases and J dropped 5 bases, with 12 bases sitting between them. This CDR3 region has 14 residues. CDR3 sequence reads: CAWSVQGVEDTQYF. CDR3 in DNA: TGTGCCTGGAGTGTACAGGGAGTAGAAGATACGCAGTATTTT. The entire variable domain, with the rest obtained from reference TRBV30 and TRBJ2-3, is as follows: SQTIHQWPATLVQPVGSPLSLECTVEGTSNPNLYWYRQAAGRGLQLLFYSVGIGQISSEVPQNLSASRPQDRQFILSSKKLLLSDSGFYLCAWSVQGVEDTQYFGPGTRLTVL.

This clonotype was counted many times. The chain combines TRBV7-2 with TRBJ1-5; the D is unclear. The CDR3 has 13 residues. V dropped 5 bases and J dropped 4 bases, with 9 bases sitting between them. Per germline, CDR1 SGHTA and CDR2 FQGNSA. DNA of the CDR3: TGTGCCAGCAGCATTTATGGTAATCAGCCCCAGCATTTT. It is translated as CASSIYGNQPQHF.

The chain combines TRBV2 with TRBJ2-1; a weak D match, TRBD2 (5 bases). V lost 10 bases to trimming and J lost 12 bases, with 16 bases between them. The CDR3 length is 11 residues. CDR1 is SNHLY and CDR2 is FYNNEI in the germline V gene. The CDR3 coding sequence is TGTGCCAATCCAGTCCGGGAAGGGCAGTTCTTC. It translates to CANPVREGQFF.

This clonotype was counted many times. The chain uses TRBV2 and TRBJ2-1, with D hard to call. The germline gives CDR1 SNHLY, CDR2 FYNNEI. This CDR3 is built from 15 residues. Trimming took off 3 bases at V and 4 bases at J, with 13 bases between the two ends. CDR3 sequence: CASSEAWAEYNEQFF. The CDR3 DNA is TGTGCCAGCAGTGAGGCGTGGGCGGAGTACAATGAGCAGTTCTTC.